This is a list of T cell receptor beta chains from one sample in a study of Tregs in tolerant kidney transplant recipients. Clones were read by immunoSEQ multiplex PCR, and TCRdb kept only the in-frame ones, dropping some. There are tens of thousands of clones in the sample; 93% occur only once, and approximately 0.5% lies in the top ten. Here the sequenced sample was CD4+ T cells from blood, taken before the transplant. All receptors come from a human donor who received a combined kidney and bone marrow transplant. The CDR3 runs from the conserved cysteine through the conserved F or W. A D gene is named only where the DNA matches it firmly.

d_call,j_call,v_call,cdr3_aa
TRBD2,TRBJ2-7,TRBV18,CASSPTSARIYEQYF
.,TRBJ2-2,TRBV10-3,CAISESTGRTGELFF
TRBD2,TRBJ2-7,TRBV7-2,CASSLEGTSSYEQYF
TRBD1,TRBJ1-1,TRBV5-6,CASSLGTGEAFF
.,TRBJ2-3,TRBV11-3,CASTRFAFTDTQYF
.,TRBJ2-5,TRBV11-1,CASSIQRETQYF
TRBD1,TRBJ1-5,TRBV6-1,CASSRTGGFQPQHF
TRBD1,TRBJ1-5,TRBV27,CASSDRVKGMVNQPQHF
.,TRBJ1-2,TRBV28,CASRVQGSGGSHGYTF
TRBD1,TRBJ2-4,TRBV4-3,CASSQDIRQGAIQYF
TRBD1,TRBJ2-7,TRBV19,CASRDRPNSYEQYF
TRBD2,TRBJ2-5,TRBV10-3,CAISEGVSGAGQETQYF
.,TRBJ2-7,TRBV30,CAWSGQLSSYEQYF
TRBD1,TRBJ2-5,TRBV9,CASSSSGGAETQYF
TRBD1,.,TRBV5-8,CASSLSLGQTYEQYF
.,TRBJ1-3,TRBV11-3,CASSLELADSGNTIYF
TRBD1,TRBJ1-2,TRBV29-1,CSPGTGRGYGYTF
TRBD1,TRBJ1-1,TRBV19,CASSMGQGNTEAFF
.,TRBJ1-1,TRBV27,CASSFPGTPEAFF
.,TRBJ1-2,TRBV7-3,CASSLGPGENYGYTF
TRBD1,TRBJ1-1,TRBV28,CASSEPGTEKAFF
.,TRBJ2-1,TRBV7-8,CASTDRGSSYNEQFF
.,TRBJ2-7,TRBV7-2,CASSYRWLASPTYEQYF
.,TRBJ2-7,TRBV7-2,CASRYSRGTGYEQYF
TRBD1,TRBJ2-7,TRBV4-3,CASSQVAQGAYEQYF
TRBD2,TRBJ2-1,TRBV11-2,CASSLRLAGPSSYNEQFF
TRBD1,TRBJ1-2,TRBV5-1,CASSWGGQGNNYGYTF
TRBD1,TRBJ1-2,TRBV29-1,CSGGQGTRHGYTF
.,.,TRBV5-6,CASTDLDTYEQYF
TRBD1,TRBJ1-2,TRBV19,CASSLQGPGYGYTF
.,TRBJ1-6,TRBV30,CAWGGPNSPLHF
.,TRBJ1-1,TRBV29-1,CSANKGTEAFF
TRBD1,TRBJ1-4,TRBV6-5,CASRLQGAGEKLFF
.,TRBJ2-3,TRBV7-2,CASSSSDAGEAQYF
.,TRBJ2-1,TRBV30,CAWSLGQARFF
.,TRBJ2-3,TRBV7-2,CASSLASSTDTQYF
TRBD2,TRBJ2-7,TRBV11-1,CASSARLAGPYEQYF
.,TRBJ1-3,TRBV9,CASSVDGHRRGNTIYF
TRBD2,TRBJ2-7,TRBV27,CASSSGGYEQYF
.,TRBJ1-5,TRBV7-2,CASSRAQGSNQPQHF
.,TRBJ1-1,TRBV10-3,CAISDGSEAFF
.,TRBJ2-5,TRBV6-5,CASRVDWNQETQYF
TRBD2,TRBJ2-1,TRBV19,CASSGRDYLYNEQFF
.,TRBJ2-7,TRBV5-1,CASSSRATGREQYF
.,TRBJ1-5,TRBV19,CASSRGQQPQHF
TRBD1,TRBJ1-3,TRBV5-1,CASSLGTGSGNTIYF
TRBD1,TRBJ1-1,TRBV27,CASSRTGIYTEAFF
.,TRBJ1-1,TRBV6-6,CASSARQTGMNTEAFF
.,TRBJ2-3,TRBV21-1,CASSKVRGTGVTDTQYF
TRBD1,TRBJ2-3,TRBV19,CASSMSRDRGDTQYF
TRBD2,TRBJ2-7,TRBV15,CATSLLGGGTYEQYF
TRBD2,TRBJ2-3,TRBV4-1,CASSQEVAGGSDTQYF
TRBD2,TRBJ2-3,TRBV5-1,CASSSGASGDLGTQYF